This entry lists 14 T cell receptor beta chains sequenced from one sample in a study of identical twins. TCRdb independently ran MiXCR on the 5' RACE reads; one entry per CDR3 protein. The sample has 1.5 million to 2 million distinct CDR3 sequences; 32% are singletons. The sequencing input was cord blood. The receptors here all came from a newborn girl in good health.

In its sample, this clonotype was seen a few times. The chain carries TRBV4-1 and TRBJ2-7; 7 positions match TRBD2. The V segment lost 0 bases and the J segment 4 bases; nucleotides outside the gene matches: 12. The CDR3 loop spans 17 amino acids. Germline CDR1 is MGHRA and CDR2 is YSYEKL. The DNA for the CDR3 is TGCGCCAGCAGCCAAGACTCAGGGACTACGGGGTTTTACGAGCAGTACTTC. It yields the protein CASSQDSGTTGFYEQYF.

The table lists this clonotype with many counts. The rearrangement uses TRBV28 and TRBJ2-7; 7 positions match TRBD2. Germline trimming cut 3 bases from V and 5 bases from J; bases unmatched to any gene: 7. This CDR3 contains 14 residues. CDR1 and CDR2 from the germline V gene are MDHEN and SYDVKM. The CDR3 region is CASSFPGGRNEQYF. The CDR3 coding sequence is TGTGCCAGCAGTTTCCCGGGAGGTAGGAACGAGCAGTACTTC.

V and J are TRBV12-3 or TRBV12-4 and TRBJ2-7; tentatively, D is TRBD2 (6 bases). The CDR3 length is 15 residues. Trimming removed 3 bases at V and 0 bases at J, with 12 bases between. The CDR3, as DNA: TGTGCCAGCAGTTTTAATAGCGGCAACTCCTACGAGCAGTACTTC. Its translation is CASSFNSGNSYEQYF.

The sample holds one count of this clonotype. The chain combines TRBV20-1 with TRBJ2-1, with D possibly matching TRBD1 (5 bases). Looked up from germline, CDR1 is DFQATT and CDR2 is SNEGSKA (reference sequence). V was pared by 3 bases and J by 7 bases, with 10 bases between. There are 12 residues in the CDR3. This CDR3 reads CSARGKGNEQFF. The DNA of the CDR3 is TGCAGTGCTAGGGGCAAGGGGAATGAGCAGTTCTTC.

On this clonotype itself: A much bigger clone sits one base away, suggesting this may be a read error. V usage is TRBV5-5 and J usage is TRBJ2-1, with D possibly being TRBD2 (5 bases). The CDR3 extends over 15 amino acids. Germline CDR1 SGHKS, CDR2 YYEKEE (reference sequence). CDR3 sequence (DNA): TGTGCCAGCAGCTTGGAGCGGAGCTCCTACGATGAGCAGTTCTTC. Its translation: CASSLERSSYDEQFF.

In the case of this clonotype: A clone one base away is much larger, so this may be a read error. The gene calls are TRBV10-3 and TRBJ2-7, with 8 bases identical to TRBD1. This CDR3 comprises 13 residues. CDR1 and CDR2 from the germline V gene are ENHRY and SYGVKD. The V and J ends lost 4 bases and 7 bases, in that order; junction bases with no gene match: 6. In DNA, the CDR3 is TGTGCCATCAGTGGGACAGGGAAGAATGAGCAGTACTTC. Amino acids: CAISGTGKNEQYF.

The chain is built from TRBV10-2 and TRBJ2-3, with a weak D call TRBD2 (6 bases). The CDR3 loop spans 16 amino acids. V dropped 3 bases and J dropped 3 bases, with 16 bases sitting between them. Per germline, CDR1 WSHSY and CDR2 SAAADI. CDR3 sequence reads: CASSDGGGVETDTQYF. The CDR3 DNA follows: TGCGCCAGCAGTGACGGAGGCGGGGTCGAAACAGATACGCAGTATTTT.

This sequence joins TRBV6-5 and TRBJ2-2, with a possible D match to TRBD2 (6 bases). Trimming removed 2 bases from V and 6 bases from J, with 10 bases in between. Germline CDR1 is MNHEY and CDR2 is SVGAGI. The CDR3 totals 14 residues. The CDR3 is CASSYNGGSGELFF. CDR3 nucleotides: TGTGCCAGCAGTTACAACGGAGGGTCCGGGGAGCTGTTTTTT.

This clonotype was detected only a few times. This chain joins TRBV12-3 or TRBV12-4 and TRBJ1-6, with 8 positions matching TRBD1. The CDR3 runs 16 residues. J lost 5 bases, V lost 2 bases, and 5 bases had no gene match. Here the CDR3 DNA reads TGTGCCAGCAGTTTACAGGGGGCGCTGGATAATTCACCCCTCCACTTT. This translates into CASSLQGALDNSPLHF.

The CDR3 DNA follows: TGTGCCAGCAGCCACGGAGGTGCCGAGCAGTACTTC. Its translation: CASSHGGAEQYF. The rearrangement uses TRBV4-2 and TRBJ2-7, with D maybe TRBD2 (5 bases). V dropped 3 bases and J dropped 6 bases, with 9 bases sitting between them. In germline, CDR1 is LGHNA, CDR2 YNFKEQ. The CDR3 length is 12 residues.

Worth noting for this clonotype: Since a much larger clone is just one base distant, this may be a read error. The chain couples TRBV10-3 to TRBJ2-3; D not certain. The CDR3 is 13 amino acids. Germline V gene data show CDR1 as ENHRY and CDR2 as SYGVKD. Deletions cut 4 bases from V and 4 bases from J, with 9 bases between. DNA for the CDR3: TGTGCCATCAGTGGGGCCATGTCAGATACGCAGTATTTT. Protein: CAISGAMSDTQYF.

Remarks on this clonotype: Just one base apart from a much larger clone, this may be a read error. The J gene is TRBJ1-1, the V gene TRBV29-1, with TRBD1 as a possible D gene (5 bases). This CDR3 has 13 amino acids. The germline V and J ends were trimmed by 7 bases and 2 bases, with 14 bases remaining between them. Germline loops: CDR1 SQVTM, CDR2 ANQGSEA. CDR3 coding DNA: TGCAGCGGGAGGGGCGGAATAAACACTGAAGCTTTCTTT. Protein: CSGRGGINTEAFF. Filled out from reference TRBV29-1 and TRBJ1-1, the complete variable domain reads SAVISQKPSRDICQRGTSLTIQCQVDSQVTMMFWYRQQPGQSLTLIATANQGSEATYESGFVIDKFPISRPNLTFSTLTVSNMSPEDSSIYLCSGRGGINTEAFFGQGTRLTVV.

This sequence joins TRBV3-1 and TRBJ2-2, with D tentatively TRBD2 (5 bases). Germline V gene data show CDR1 as LGHDT and CDR2 as YNNKEL (reference sequence). The CDR3 has 18 amino acids. Trimming removed 4 bases from V and 1 base from J, with 19 bases in between. CDR3 sequence reads: CASSRYTEGLGNTGELFF. For the CDR3, the DNA is TGTGCCAGCAGCCGATACACTGAGGGATTGGGGAACACCGGGGAGCTGTTTTTT.

In its sample, this clonotype was seen a few times. The chain recombines TRBV20-1 with TRBJ1-2, with D perhaps matching TRBD1 (5 bases). This CDR3 is 14 amino acids long. V was trimmed by 6 bases and J by 0 bases, leaving 14 bases between them. CDR1 is DFQATT and CDR2 is SNEGSKA in the germline V gene (reference sequence). The DNA for the CDR3 is TGCAGTGCAGACTCAGGGCCCTCTAACTATGGCTACACCTTC. Amino acids: CSADSGPSNYGYTF.